The rows below give T cell receptor beta chains drawn from one sample of a study of T-cell reconstitution after alpha-beta-depleted transplantation in children. TCRdb called the PCR reads again in MiXCR, with one record for every CDR3 protein. The sample lists roughly 490,000 distinct CDR3 sequences, roughly an eighth occurring once. This specimen was PBMCs, mostly from graft donor cells, taken 180 days after TCRalphabeta/CD19-depleted stem cell transplant. These TCRs come from a female patient aged 2 to 10 who had a stem cell transplant for aplastic anemia, so the T cells may come from the graft donor. Each CDR3 is given with its conserved first and last residue. D genes are given only for firm matches. Clone sizes are given selectively: once, few, many, or a class where the clone is expanded.

CDR3: CSWGQARLSSNQPQHF; DNA: TGCAGCTGGGGGCAGGCGCGGTTGAGTAGCAATCAGCCCCAGCATTTT; size: .; V: TRBV20-1; D: .; J: TRBJ1-5
CDR3: CASRKREGPGNEQFF; DNA: TGCGCCAGCAGAAAACGGGAGGGCCCCGGCAATGAGCAGTTCTTC; size: few; V: TRBV5-1; D: TRBD2; J: TRBJ2-1
CDR3: CASSKSSTPDTQCF; DNA: TGTGCCAGCAGCAAGTCAAGTACCCCAGATACGCAGTGTTTT; size: .; V: TRBV12-3/TRBV12-4; D: .; J: TRBJ2-3
CDR3: CASSTPTRARGELFF; DNA: TGTGCCAGTAGTACCCCAACACGGGCACGAGGGGAGCTGTTTTTT; size: few; V: TRBV19; D: .; J: TRBJ2-2
CDR3: CASSWGRTNEKLFF; DNA: TGTGCCAGCAGCTGGGGAAGAACTAATGAAAAACTGTTTTTT; size: few; V: TRBV5-8; D: .; J: TRBJ1-4
CDR3: CASSLSRSGADTQYF; DNA: TGCGCCAGCAGCTTGAGTCGATCGGGGGCAGATACGCAGTATTTT; size: few; V: TRBV5-1; D: .; J: TRBJ2-3
CDR3: CASSPRGSETQYF; DNA: TGTGCCAGTAGTCCCAGGGGCTCGGAGACCCAGTACTTC; size: few; V: TRBV19; D: .; J: TRBJ2-5
CDR3: CASSPKRDTQYF; DNA: TGTGCCAGCAGTCCCAAACGCGATACGCAGTATTTT; size: .; V: TRBV7-9; D: .; J: TRBJ2-3
CDR3: CASSPRLAGETNEQYF; DNA: TGTGCCAGCAGCCCCCGGCTAGCGGGAGAAACGAACGAGCAGTACTTC; size: .; V: TRBV9; D: TRBD2; J: TRBJ2-7
CDR3: CASSLTSGRQDEQFF; DNA: TGTGCCAGCAGCCTTACTAGCGGGAGACAAGATGAGCAGTTCTTC; size: .; V: TRBV4-2; D: TRBD2; J: TRBJ2-1
CDR3: CSSSGTGKFYEQYF; DNA: TGCAGCTCTTCCGGGACAGGGAAGTTTTACGAGCAGTACTTC; size: few; V: TRBV20-1; D: TRBD1; J: TRBJ2-7
CDR3: CASSLERVAGDITGCEQFF; DNA: TGTGCCAGCAGCTTAGAGAGAGTAGCGGGAGATATTACGGGCTGTGAGCAGTTCTTC; size: .; V: TRBV7-8; D: TRBD2; J: TRBJ2-1
CDR3: CSVRLAGYNEQFF; DNA: TGCAGCGTAAGACTAGCGGGGTACAATGAGCAGTTCTTC; size: few; V: TRBV29-1; D: TRBD2; J: TRBJ2-1
CDR3: CASSLDHLQETQYF; DNA: TGCGCCAGCAGTCTAGATCACTTACAAGAGACCCAGTACTTC; size: many; V: TRBV5-1; D: .; J: TRBJ2-5
CDR3: CASSLGQGYTGELFF; DNA: TGTGCCAGCAGCTTGGGGCAGGGCTACACCGGGGAGCTGTTTTTT; size: few; V: TRBV5-6; D: .; J: TRBJ2-2
CDR3: CASSLAREGLDTQYF; DNA: TGTGCCAGCAGCTTGGCGCGGGAGGGCCTCGATACGCAGTATTTT; size: .; V: TRBV13; D: TRBD2; J: TRBJ2-3
CDR3: CASSSLPTGSSYEQYF; DNA: TGTGCCAGCAGCTCCCTTCCCACAGGGAGCTCCTACGAGCAGTACTTC; size: few; V: TRBV7-9; D: .; J: TRBJ2-7
CDR3: CASRETTDPYNEQFF; DNA: TGTGCCAGCAGGGAAACTACCGACCCCTACAATGAGCAGTTCTTC; size: .; V: TRBV12-3/TRBV12-4; D: .; J: TRBJ2-1
CDR3: CSLVGRGDGYTF; DNA: TGCAGTCTAGTGGGGCGTGGGGATGGCTACACCTTC; size: .; V: TRBV20-1; D: .; J: TRBJ1-2
CDR3: CASSLASSGSPATEQFF; DNA: TGTGCCAGCAGCTTAGCGTCTAGCGGGAGCCCGGCTACTGAGCAGTTCTTC; size: .; V: TRBV7-8; D: TRBD2; J: TRBJ2-1
CDR3: CATSITGPLNTGELFF; DNA: TGTGCCACCAGTATAACAGGCCCGCTTAACACCGGGGAGCTGTTTTTT; size: few; V: TRBV24-1; D: .; J: TRBJ2-2
CDR3: CASSLTGTGLYEQYF; DNA: TGTGCCAGCAGCCTAACCGGGACAGGGCTCTACGAGCAGTACTTC; size: many; V: TRBV28; D: TRBD1; J: TRBJ2-7
CDR3: CASEGAKNIQYF; DNA: TGTGCCAGCGAGGGAGCCAAAAACATTCAGTACTTC; size: .; V: TRBV6-2/TRBV6-3; D: .; J: TRBJ2-4
CDR3: CASSLAPGNIGEQFF; DNA: TGTGCCAGCAGCTTAGCCCCGGGAAATATCGGTGAGCAGTTCTTC; size: few; V: TRBV7-9; D: .; J: TRBJ2-1
CDR3: CASSLDWTGTSGYTF; DNA: TGCGCCAGCAGCTTGGACTGGACAGGGACTTCTGGCTACACCTTC; size: few; V: TRBV5-1; D: TRBD1; J: TRBJ1-2
CDR3: CASSWGTSPSSYEQYF; DNA: TGCGCCAGCAGCTGGGGGACTAGTCCCAGCTCCTACGAGCAGTACTTC; size: .; V: TRBV5-1; D: TRBD2; J: TRBJ2-7
CDR3: CASSLGGQGRELFF; DNA: TGTGCCAGCAGTTTAGGGGGACAGGGCCGGGAGCTGTTTTTT; size: few; V: TRBV12-3/TRBV12-4; D: TRBD1; J: TRBJ2-2
CDR3: CASSPPGSGNTGELFF; DNA: TGTGCCAGCAGCCCGCCGGGTAGCGGGAACACCGGGGAGCTGTTTTTT; size: once; V: TRBV7-9; D: .; J: TRBJ2-2
CDR3: CASSLWLAEGEQFF; DNA: TGCGCCAGCAGCTTGTGGTTAGCAGAGGGAGAGCAGTTCTTC; size: .; V: TRBV5-1; D: .; J: TRBJ2-1
CDR3: CASSPSGPLYEQYF; DNA: TGTGCCAGCAGCCCGTCCGGTCCTCTCTACGAGCAGTACTTC; size: few; V: TRBV7-2; D: .; J: TRBJ2-7
CDR3: CASGYRTPNYGYTF; DNA: TGTGCCAGCGGCTACAGAACTCCTAACTATGGCTACACCTTC; size: .; V: TRBV7-9; D: .; J: TRBJ1-2
CDR3: CASSPSRAQPQHF; DNA: TGTGCCAGCAGTCCCTCGCGAGCGCAGCCCCAGCATTTT; size: .; V: TRBV6-2/TRBV6-3; D: .; J: TRBJ1-5
CDR3: CASSLSALAGVGYNEQFF; DNA: TGTGCCAGCAGCTTAAGCGCCTTAGCGGGAGTAGGCTACAATGAGCAGTTCTTC; size: .; V: TRBV7-2; D: TRBD2; J: TRBJ2-1
CDR3: CASSPTGGRSTGELFF; DNA: TGCGCCAGCAGCCCGACGGGGGGCCGGAGCACCGGGGAGCTGTTTTTT; size: .; V: TRBV5-1; D: .; J: TRBJ2-2
CDR3: CASSVSGASTDTQYF; DNA: TGTGCCAGCAGTGTTAGCGGGGCTAGCACAGATACGCAGTATTTT; size: .; V: TRBV6-1; D: TRBD2; J: TRBJ2-3
CDR3: CASRLGPEAFF; DNA: TGTGCCAGCAGACTCGGCCCTGAAGCTTTCTTT; size: many; V: TRBV27; D: .; J: TRBJ1-1
CDR3: CSVALDRANTEAFF; DNA: TGCAGCGTTGCTTTGGACAGAGCGAACACTGAAGCTTTCTTT; size: few; V: TRBV29-1; D: .; J: TRBJ1-1
CDR3: CASSLLPGSTDTQYF; DNA: TGTGCCAGCAGTTTACTACCAGGTAGCACAGATACGCAGTATTTT; size: many; V: TRBV12-3/TRBV12-4; D: .; J: TRBJ2-3
CDR3: CASSYGGRQQPQHF; DNA: TGTGCCAGCAGTTACGGGGGGCGGCAGCAGCCCCAGCATTTT; size: many; V: TRBV5-6; D: .; J: TRBJ1-5
CDR3: CASSIGQGGMSPLHF; DNA: TGCGCCAGCAGCATAGGACAGGGTGGAATGTCACCCCTCCACTTT; size: .; V: TRBV5-1; D: TRBD1; J: TRBJ1-6
CDR3: CSVGEGYQEAQYF; DNA: TGCAGCGTGGGTGAGGGGTACCAAGAGGCCCAGTACTTC; size: .; V: TRBV29-1; D: .; J: TRBJ2-5
CDR3: CASSPRRDSYYEQYF; DNA: TGTGCCAGCAGCCCACGCCGGGACAGTTACTACGAGCAGTACTTC; size: few; V: TRBV6-1; D: TRBD1; J: TRBJ2-7
CDR3: CASSVSGGGYEQYF; DNA: TGTGCCAGCAGCGTCTCGGGGGGGGGCTACGAGCAGTACTTC; size: .; V: TRBV7-3; D: TRBD2; J: TRBJ2-7
CDR3: CASSLAFCSRPF; DNA: TGTGCCAGCAGCTTAGCGTTTTGCAGTAGACCCTTC; size: few; V: TRBV7-2; D: .; J: TRBJ2-1
CDR3: CASSLQTPRSTDTQYF; DNA: TGCGCCAGCAGCCTGCAGACTCCCCGAAGCACAGATACGCAGTATTTT; size: many; V: TRBV4-3; D: .; J: TRBJ2-3
CDR3: CASSLTPRDRNNEQFF; DNA: TGTGCCAGCAGCTTGACGCCCCGGGACAGAAACAATGAGCAGTTCTTC; size: .; V: TRBV7-9; D: TRBD1; J: TRBJ2-1
CDR3: CASSLVRSLETQYF; DNA: TGTGCCAGCAGCTTAGTCCGGTCCCTAGAGACCCAGTACTTC; size: few; V: TRBV7-9; D: .; J: TRBJ2-5
CDR3: CASSYSTGRYEDEQFF; DNA: TGTGCCAGCAGTTACTCGACAGGAAGGTATGAGGATGAGCAGTTCTTC; size: .; V: TRBV6-5; D: .; J: TRBJ2-1
CDR3: CASSHHRGVGSPLHF; DNA: TGTGCCAGCAGTCACCACAGGGGAGTAGGTTCACCCCTCCACTTT; size: many; V: TRBV12-3/TRBV12-4; D: TRBD1; J: TRBJ1-6
CDR3: CSARDMVGYAEAFF; DNA: TGCAGTGCTAGGGACATGGTAGGGTACGCTGAAGCTTTCTTT; size: many; V: TRBV20-1; D: .; J: TRBJ1-1
CDR3: CASSLGRTSGSPYF; DNA: TGTGCCAGCAGCTTAGGGAGGACCTCAGGCAGTCCGTACTTC; size: many; V: TRBV7-8; D: .; J: TRBJ2-5
CDR3: CASSLRAPEELFF; DNA: TGCGCCAGCAGCTTGAGGGCACCGGAGGAGCTGTTTTTT; size: few; V: TRBV5-1; D: .; J: TRBJ2-2
CDR3: CASRRDLGGTEAFF; DNA: TGTGCCAGCAGGAGGGACCTCGGGGGCACTGAAGCTTTCTTT; size: .; V: TRBV6-2/TRBV6-3; D: .; J: TRBJ1-1